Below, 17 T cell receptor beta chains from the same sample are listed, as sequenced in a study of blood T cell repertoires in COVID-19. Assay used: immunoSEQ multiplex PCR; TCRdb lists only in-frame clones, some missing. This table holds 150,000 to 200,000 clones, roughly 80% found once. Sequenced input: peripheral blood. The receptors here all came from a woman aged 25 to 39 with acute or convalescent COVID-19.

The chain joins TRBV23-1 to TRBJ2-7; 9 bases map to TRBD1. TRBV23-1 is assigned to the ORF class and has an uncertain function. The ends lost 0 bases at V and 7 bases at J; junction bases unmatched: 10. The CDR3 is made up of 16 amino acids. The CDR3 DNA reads TGCGCCAGCAGTCAATCAAGGACAGGGGAGGGGTGGGAGCAGTACTTC. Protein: CASSQSRTGEGWEQYF.

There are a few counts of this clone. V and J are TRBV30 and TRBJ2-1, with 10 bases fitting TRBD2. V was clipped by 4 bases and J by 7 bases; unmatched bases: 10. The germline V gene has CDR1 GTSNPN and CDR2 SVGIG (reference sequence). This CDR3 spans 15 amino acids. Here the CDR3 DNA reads TGTGCCTGGACAGCCATTAGCGGGGGGATTAATGAGCAGTTCTTC. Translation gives CAWTAISGGINEQFF. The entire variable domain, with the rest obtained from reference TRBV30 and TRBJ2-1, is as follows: SQTIHQWPATLVQPVGSPLSLECTVEGTSNPNLYWYRQAAGRGLQLLFYSVGIGQISSEVPQNLSASRPQDRQFILSSKKLLLSDSGFYLCAWTAISGGINEQFFGPGTRLTVL.

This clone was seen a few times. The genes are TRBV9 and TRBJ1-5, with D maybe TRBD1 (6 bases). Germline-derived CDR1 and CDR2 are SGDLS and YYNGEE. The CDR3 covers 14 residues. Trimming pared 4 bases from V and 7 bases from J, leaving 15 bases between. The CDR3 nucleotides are TGTGCCAGCAGCCCGGACGGGGGGCCGCAGCCCCAGCATTTT. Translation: CASSPDGGPQPQHF.

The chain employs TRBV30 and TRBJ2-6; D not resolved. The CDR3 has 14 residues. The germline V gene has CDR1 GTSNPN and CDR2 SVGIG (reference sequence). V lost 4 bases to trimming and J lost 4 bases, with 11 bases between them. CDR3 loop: CAWTRSSGANVLTF. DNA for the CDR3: TGTGCCTGGACTAGGTCGTCCGGGGCCAACGTCCTGACTTTC.

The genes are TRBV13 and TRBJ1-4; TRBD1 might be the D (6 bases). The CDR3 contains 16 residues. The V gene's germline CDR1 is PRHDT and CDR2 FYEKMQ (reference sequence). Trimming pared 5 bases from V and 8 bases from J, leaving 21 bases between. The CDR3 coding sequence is TGTGCCAGCAGCCAAAGCGTAGGGGGATTTCGGGAAAAACTGTTTTTT. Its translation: CASSQSVGGFREKLFF.

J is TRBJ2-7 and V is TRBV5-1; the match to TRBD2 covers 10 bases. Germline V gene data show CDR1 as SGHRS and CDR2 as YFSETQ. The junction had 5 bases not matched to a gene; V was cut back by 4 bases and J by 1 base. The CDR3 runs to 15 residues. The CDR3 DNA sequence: TGCGCCAGCAGCAGGAGCGGGGGGGTTTCCTACGAGCAGTACTTC. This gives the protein CASSRSGGVSYEQYF.

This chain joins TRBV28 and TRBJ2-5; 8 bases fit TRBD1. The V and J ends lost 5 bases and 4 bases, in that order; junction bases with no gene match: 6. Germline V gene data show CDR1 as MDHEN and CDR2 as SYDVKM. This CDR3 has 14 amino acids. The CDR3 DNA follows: TGTGCCAGCAGTGAGATCAGGGGGCGAGAGACCCAGTACTTC. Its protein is CASSEIRGRETQYF.

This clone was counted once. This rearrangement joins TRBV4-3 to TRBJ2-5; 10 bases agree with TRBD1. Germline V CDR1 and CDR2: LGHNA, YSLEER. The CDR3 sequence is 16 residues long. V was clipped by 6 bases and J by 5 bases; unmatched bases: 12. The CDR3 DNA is TGCGCCAGCAGTAACTGGGGACGGGGACAGGGGGAGACCCAGTACTTC. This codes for CASSNWGRGQGETQYF.

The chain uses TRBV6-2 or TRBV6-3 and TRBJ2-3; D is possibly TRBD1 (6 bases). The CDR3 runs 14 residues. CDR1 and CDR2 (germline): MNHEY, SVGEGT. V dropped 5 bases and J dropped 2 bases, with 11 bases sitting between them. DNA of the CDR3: TGTGCCAGCAGTGACACAGGGTCCACAGATACGCAGTATTTT. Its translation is CASSDTGSTDTQYF.

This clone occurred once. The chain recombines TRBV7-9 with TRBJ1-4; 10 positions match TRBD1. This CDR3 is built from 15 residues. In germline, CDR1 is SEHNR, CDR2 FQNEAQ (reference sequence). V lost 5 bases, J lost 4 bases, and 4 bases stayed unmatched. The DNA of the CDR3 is TGTGCCAGCAGCACCGGACAGGGGGTTAATGAAAAACTGTTTTTT. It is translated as CASSTGQGVNEKLFF.

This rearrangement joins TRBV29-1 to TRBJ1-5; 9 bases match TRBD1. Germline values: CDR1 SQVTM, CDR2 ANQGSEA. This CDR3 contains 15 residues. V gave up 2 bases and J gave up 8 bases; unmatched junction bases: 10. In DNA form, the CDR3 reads TGCAGCGTTGAACTAGCCGGGACAGGGCCGAAGCCCCAGCATTTT. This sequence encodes CSVELAGTGPKPQHF.

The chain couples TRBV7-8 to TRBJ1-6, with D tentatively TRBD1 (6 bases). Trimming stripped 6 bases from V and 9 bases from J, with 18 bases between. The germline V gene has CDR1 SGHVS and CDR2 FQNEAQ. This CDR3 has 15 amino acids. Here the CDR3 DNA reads TGTGCCAGCAGGTCAAACAGGGATTCGGTTTCACCCCTCCACTTT. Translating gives CASRSNRDSVSPLHF.

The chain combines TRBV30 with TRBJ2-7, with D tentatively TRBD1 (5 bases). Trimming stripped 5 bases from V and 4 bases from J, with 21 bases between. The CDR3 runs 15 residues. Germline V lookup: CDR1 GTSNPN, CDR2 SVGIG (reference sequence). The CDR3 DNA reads TGTGCCTGGTCCTCCCCCTTGACAGCCAGTTACGAGCAGTACTTC. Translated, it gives CAWSSPLTASYEQYF.

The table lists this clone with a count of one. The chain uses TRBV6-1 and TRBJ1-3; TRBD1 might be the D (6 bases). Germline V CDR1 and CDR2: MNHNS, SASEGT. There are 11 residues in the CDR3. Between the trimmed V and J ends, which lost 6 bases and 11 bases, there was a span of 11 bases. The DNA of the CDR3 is TGTGCCAGCAGCTCCGACAGGTCCATATATTTT. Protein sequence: CASSSDRSIYF.

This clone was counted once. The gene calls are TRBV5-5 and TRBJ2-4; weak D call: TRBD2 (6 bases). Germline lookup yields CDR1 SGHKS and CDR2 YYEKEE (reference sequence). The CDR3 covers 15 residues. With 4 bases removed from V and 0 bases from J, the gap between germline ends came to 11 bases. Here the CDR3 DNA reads TGTGCCAGCAGCCGGGACTCTCTAGCCAAAAACATTCAGTACTTC. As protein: CASSRDSLAKNIQYF.

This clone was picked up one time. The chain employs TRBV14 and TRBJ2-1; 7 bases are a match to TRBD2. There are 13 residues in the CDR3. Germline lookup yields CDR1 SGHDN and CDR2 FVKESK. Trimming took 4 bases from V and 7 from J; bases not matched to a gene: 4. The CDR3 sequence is CASSRRGGNEQFF. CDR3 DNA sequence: TGTGCCAGCAGCCGCCGGGGAGGGAATGAGCAGTTCTTC.

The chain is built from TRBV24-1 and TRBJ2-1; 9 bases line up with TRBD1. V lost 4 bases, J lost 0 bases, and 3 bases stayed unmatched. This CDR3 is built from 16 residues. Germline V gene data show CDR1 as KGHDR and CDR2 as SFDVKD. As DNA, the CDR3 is TGTGCCACCAGTGAGGGACAGGGAAGCTCCTACAATGAGCAGTTCTTC. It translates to CATSEGQGSSYNEQFF.